The 27 T cell receptor beta chains presented below share a single source sample, sequenced in a study of identical twins. Via MiXCR, TCRdb re-called the 5' RACE reads, giving one row per CDR3 protein. The sample shows approximately 530,000 distinct CDR3 sequences, under 25% of them seen only once. These data were likewise used in another study, on yellow fever vaccine responses in identical twins.

Specimen: CD4+ T cells sorted from blood. The receptors stem from a woman aged 18-29 years in good health.

This chain uses TRBV24-1 with TRBJ2-5; 11 positions match TRBD2. The V gene end was trimmed by 1 base and the J gene end by 5 bases; junction bases not matched to a gene: 8. CDR1 KGHDR and CDR2 SFDVKD come from the germline V gene. This CDR3 region has 17 residues. The CDR3 protein is CATSDFRIAGGLETQYF. CDR3 bases: TGTGCCACCAGTGATTTTAGAATAGCGGGAGGGCTTGAGACCCAGTACTTC.

The rearrangement links TRBV12-3 or TRBV12-4 to TRBJ2-1, with D possibly TRBD1 on 6 matching bases. The CDR3 spans 15 residues. Trimming shortened V by 2 bases and J by 5 bases, and 13 bases separated the two germline ends. In nucleotides, the CDR3 is TGTGCCAGCAGTTTATCAGGGGTGATCGACAATGAGCAGTTCTTC. It yields the protein CASSLSGVIDNEQFF.

This clonotype was seen only a few times. The V and J genes are TRBV5-1 and TRBJ2-7; D gene unclear. The CDR3 sequence is 13 residues long. Germline CDR1 is SGHRS and CDR2 is YFSETQ. The V and J ends lost 1 base and 4 bases respectively, with 9 bases between them. The CDR3 spells CASSLNQRYEQYF. The CDR3 DNA follows: TGCGCCAGCAGCTTGAATCAACGTTACGAGCAGTACTTC.

This clonotype was seen only a few times. CDR3 sequence: CASSGGLAGNQQYV. CDR3 DNA: TGTGCCAGCAGTGGAGGACTAGCGGGGAATCAGCAGTACGTC. The chain joins TRBV6-1 to TRBJ2-7; 12 bases are a match to TRBD2. This CDR3 spans 14 amino acids. Germline V CDR1 and CDR2: MNHNS, SASEGT. V lost 4 bases to trimming and J lost 8 bases; unmatched junction nucleotides: 6.

There are a few counts of this clonotype. The chain couples TRBV12-3 or TRBV12-4 to TRBJ1-6; 7 bases align to TRBD1. The junction had 3 bases not matched to a gene; V was cut back by 1 base and J by 6 bases. The CDR3 loop spans 15 amino acids. The CDR3 nucleotides are TGTGCCAGCAGTTTAGGCGACAGGGCTAATTCACCCCTCCACTTT. The encoded protein is CASSLGDRANSPLHF.

This clonotype has ten or more counts. The J gene is TRBJ2-1, the V gene TRBV9; D is unresolved. The CDR3 has 12 amino acids. Germline V lookup: CDR1 SGDLS, CDR2 YYNGEE. V was trimmed by 0 bases and J by 8 bases, leaving 6 bases between them. Here the CDR3 reads CASSVASYEQFF. DNA of the CDR3: TGTGCCAGCAGCGTAGCTTCCTATGAGCAGTTCTTC.

This clonotype has at least ten counts. This CDR3 reads CASSYSKGIYEQYF. The CDR3 DNA sequence: TGTGCCAGCAGTTACTCGAAGGGAATCTACGAGCAGTACTTC. The chain links TRBV6-5 to TRBJ2-7; D not resolved. V dropped 0 bases and J dropped 3 bases, with 9 bases sitting between them. There are 14 residues in the CDR3. CDR1 is MNHEY, CDR2 SVGAGI, per germline.

This clonotype came up a few times. The chain has TRBV4-1 and TRBJ2-5; no reliable D call. V was clipped by 2 bases and J by 2 bases, with 27 bases between them. CDR3 size: 20 residues. The germline V gene has CDR1 MGHRA and CDR2 YSYEKL. This chain's CDR3 is CASSQLLRSLPGLHQETQYF. The CDR3 region has the DNA TGCGCCAGCAGCCAACTTTTACGATCCCTCCCCGGTCTACATCAAGAGACCCAGTACTTC.

The chain employs TRBV24-1 and TRBJ2-2; D might be TRBD2 (6 bases). V lost 10 bases, J lost 4 bases, and 12 bases lay in between. The CDR3 runs to 13 residues. Germline CDR1 reads KGHDR; CDR2 reads SFDVKD. The CDR3 sequence: CATGGESTGELFF. The CDR3 DNA follows: TGTGCCACGGGGGGAGAGAGCACCGGGGAGCTGTTTTTT.

This clonotype was seen many times. V gene TRBV4-1 combines with J gene TRBJ2-3; 11 bases agree with TRBD2. The CDR3 covers 19 residues. Germline assignment: CDR1 MGHRA and CDR2 YSYEKL. V shed 0 bases, J shed 5 bases, and the junction held 13 bases outside the gene matches. The CDR3 protein is CASSQEQGIAGGSLDTQYF. The CDR3 coding sequence is TGCGCCAGCAGCCAAGAACAGGGTATAGCGGGAGGGAGCCTAGATACGCAGTATTTT.

The table lists this clonotype with a few counts. The chain uses TRBV5-1 and TRBJ2-3, with TRBD2 matching over 12 bases. V was pared by 4 bases and J by 4 bases, with 7 bases of the junction left unmatched. The CDR3 covers 16 residues. Germline values: CDR1 SGHRS, CDR2 YFSETQ. The CDR3 DNA reads TGCGCCAGCAGCGCCGAACTAGCGGGAGGTTCAGATACGCAGTATTTT. Translated, it gives CASSAELAGGSDTQYF.

The chain carries TRBV20-1 and TRBJ2-2; D is ambiguous. The CDR3 has 12 residues. Per germline, CDR1 DFQATT and CDR2 SNEGSKA (reference sequence). V was pared by 1 base and J by 4 bases, with 4 bases between. CDR3 bases: TGCAGTGCTAGAGCATTCACCGGGGAGCTGTTTTTT. It encodes CSARAFTGELFF.

The chain combines TRBV15 with TRBJ2-2, with a possible D match to TRBD1 (5 bases). The CDR3 runs 18 residues. V was trimmed by 0 bases and J by 8 bases, leaving 22 bases between them. CDR1 is LNHNV and CDR2 is YYDKDF in the germline V gene (reference sequence). The CDR3 DNA follows: TGTGCCACCAGCAGAGACCTCAGGGAAACTTCACCAAGGGGGGAGCTGTTTTTT. Its translation: CATSRDLRETSPRGELFF.

The V call is TRBV20-1, the J call TRBJ2-7; no clear D. V was trimmed by 3 bases and J by 7 bases, leaving 10 bases between them. Germline-derived CDR1 and CDR2 are DFQATT and SNEGSKA (reference sequence). This CDR3 has 11 amino acids. CDR3 in DNA: TGCAGTGCTAGCCGAGCGCGTGAGCAGTACTTC. Translating gives CSASRAREQYF.

The count of this clonotype is one. In DNA form, the CDR3 reads TGCGCCAGCAGTGAACGTCCGATGGCCTCCTACGAGCAGTACGTC. Residues: CASSERPMASYEQYV. The chain uses TRBV10-2 and TRBJ2-7; no definite D call. Per the germline V gene, CDR1 is WSHSY and CDR2 is SAAADI. The ends were cut back, 3 bases at V and 0 bases at J, with 12 bases in the middle. The CDR3 loop spans 15 amino acids.

The table lists this clonotype with a few counts. This chain links TRBV5-1 with TRBJ1-1; D unresolved. The CDR3 extends over 13 amino acids. Germline-derived CDR1 and CDR2 are SGHRS and YFSETQ. V gave up 4 bases and J gave up 3 bases, with 10 bases separating them. The CDR3 region is CASSPSFDTEAFF. The DNA of the CDR3 is TGCGCCAGCAGCCCGTCGTTTGACACTGAAGCTTTCTTT. Complete variable domain (other parts from reference TRBV5-1 and TRBJ1-1): KAGVTQTPRYLIKTRGQQVTLSCSPISGHRSVSWYQQTPGQGLQFLFEYFSETQRNKGNFPGRFSGRQFSNSRSEMNVSTLELGDSALYLCASSPSFDTEAFFGQGTRLTVV.

The gene calls are TRBV5-1 and TRBJ2-3; TRBD2 agrees at 14 bases. The CDR3 spans 18 residues. V lost 4 bases and J lost 0; bases outside the gene matches: 7. Germline CDR1 and CDR2: SGHRS and YFSETQ. In DNA, the CDR3 is TGCGCCAGCAGCCCCCGGACTAGCGGGGGGACTAGCACAGATACGCAGTATTTT. Its protein product is CASSPRTSGGTSTDTQYF.

The chain uses TRBV5-5 and TRBJ2-1, with D uncertain. Trimming stripped 1 base from V and 2 bases from J, with 10 bases between. Germline V CDR1 and CDR2: SGHKS, YYEKEE (reference sequence). The CDR3 runs to 15 residues. CDR3 nucleotide sequence: TGTGCCAGCAGCTTGTTGACATACGCCTACAATGAGCAGTTCTTC. It codes for CASSLLTYAYNEQFF.

This clonotype was counted between two and nine times. CDR3 in amino acids: CASSDPGLLSYNEQFF. The CDR3 nucleotides are TGCGCCAGCAGTGACCCGGGACTCCTCTCCTACAATGAGCAGTTCTTC. This sequence joins TRBV10-2 and TRBJ2-1, with a possible D match to TRBD2 (6 bases). In germline, CDR1 is WSHSY, CDR2 SAAADI. V gave up 3 bases and J gave up 0 bases, with 12 bases separating them. The CDR3 totals 16 residues.

This sequence joins TRBV9 and TRBJ2-1, with unresolved D. This CDR3 has 12 amino acids. CDR1 and CDR2 from the germline V gene are SGDLS and YYNGEE. V was cut by 4 bases and J by 7 bases, with 9 bases left in between. The CDR3 here is CASSTRQNEQFF. In nucleotides, the CDR3 is TGTGCCAGCAGCACCCGACAAAATGAGCAGTTCTTC.

This clonotype has a handful of counts. V and J are TRBV7-9 and TRBJ2-7; TRBD2 matches at 13 bases. V was pared by 8 bases and J by 3 bases, with 4 bases of the junction left unmatched. Per the germline V gene, CDR1 is SEHNR and CDR2 is FQNEAQ (reference sequence). The CDR3 runs 14 residues. This chain's CDR3 is CASGLAGVFYEQYF. In DNA form, the CDR3 reads TGTGCCAGCGGACTAGCGGGAGTTTTCTACGAGCAGTACTTC.

This clonotype came up once. The chain combines TRBV6-5 with TRBJ2-1; D remains ambiguous. Germline V gives CDR1 MNHEY, CDR2 SVGAGI. V shed 0 bases and J shed 0 bases, with 15 bases lying between them. The CDR3 is made up of 18 amino acids. CDR3 sequence reads: CASSYSGLVTSSYNEQFF. DNA for the CDR3: TGTGCCAGCAGTTACTCGGGTCTGGTAACGAGCTCCTACAATGAGCAGTTCTTC.

Note on this clonotype: One end of the junction fails to match germline, which may point to a read error. The V gene is TRBV6-5, the J gene TRBJ1-2; unclear D gene. The CDR3 runs 11 residues. Germline loops: CDR1 MNHEY, CDR2 SVGAGI. Here the CDR3 DNA reads TGTGCCAGCAGGGGCGTGTGGAGGGAACACTTC. It translates to CASRGVWREHF.

This chain uses TRBV4-2 with TRBJ2-1; 7 bases map to TRBD2. Germline values: CDR1 LGHNA, CDR2 YNFKEQ. The ends lost 5 bases at V and 2 bases at J; junction bases unmatched: 6. This CDR3 is 15 amino acids long. CDR3 loop: CASSSSGTAYNEQFF. DNA of the CDR3: TGTGCCAGCAGCTCGAGCGGGACCGCCTACAATGAGCAGTTCTTC.

The chain employs TRBV5-5 and TRBJ2-5; possibly TRBD1 or TRBD2 for D (5 bases each). Germline assignment: CDR1 SGHKS and CDR2 YYEKEE (reference sequence). The CDR3 extends over 16 amino acids. Trimming stripped 4 bases from V and 4 bases from J, with 20 bases between. This CDR3 is CASSPRGKKGPETQYF. The DNA for the CDR3 is TGTGCCAGCAGCCCCCGAGGGAAGAAGGGGCCAGAGACCCAGTACTTC.

The V call is TRBV9, the J call TRBJ1-2, with D possibly TRBD1 on 5 matching bases. Trimming stripped 4 bases from V and 6 bases from J, with 13 bases between. The germline V gene has CDR1 SGDLS and CDR2 YYNGEE. The CDR3 is made up of 13 amino acids. The CDR3: CASSRGERDGYTF. The CDR3, as DNA: TGTGCCAGCAGCCGAGGGGAGAGGGATGGCTACACCTTC.

The genes are TRBV7-6 and TRBJ1-1; no firm D call. The CDR3 sequence is 14 residues long. CDR1 and CDR2 (germline): SGHVS, FNYEAQ. The V end was cut by 1 base, the J end by 1 base, with 7 bases between. CDR3 protein: CASSLGQSNTEAFF. The CDR3 bases are TGTGCCAGCAGCTTAGGGCAGTCGAACACTGAAGCTTTCTTT.